This is a list of T cell receptor beta chains from one sample in a study of Graves' ophthalmopathy and Graves' hyperthyroidism. TCRdb re-called the multiplex PCR reads through MiXCR, storing one row per CDR3 protein. The sample gives roughly 230,000 distinct CDR3 sequences, around a fifth of which show up once; roughly 40% is in the top ten. Sequenced input: peripheral blood. The receptors originated from a woman between 45 and 65 years old with Graves' ophthalmopathy. The CDR3 runs from the conserved cysteine through the conserved F or W. The D gene is left open where the match is weak. The size of a clone is reported for some rows only, either as once, few or many, or as a class for expanded clones.

cdr3_nt,cdr3_aa,clone_size,v_call,d_call,j_call
TGTGCCAGCAGTTCCCGGAACAGGGATCAGCCCCAGCATTTT,CASSSRNRDQPQHF,-,TRBV6-5,-,TRBJ1-5
TGTGCCACCAGTGATTTTCCAGACTACGAGCAGTACTTC,CATSDFPDYEQYF,-,TRBV24-1,-,TRBJ2-7
TGTGCCAGCAGCCGTTACAGGGGCAGGAACACTGAAGCTTTCTTT,CASSRYRGRNTEAFF,-,TRBV6-1,TRBD1,TRBJ1-1
TGTGCCAGTAGCCCTAGGGGCAGCTCTGGGGCCAACGTCCTGACTTTC,CASSPRGSSGANVLTF,few,TRBV19,-,TRBJ2-6
TGTGCCAGCAGAAGGAAAGAGACCCAGTACTTC,CASRRKETQYF,-,TRBV11-2,-,TRBJ2-5
TGTGCCAGTAGTAGGGACAGGGTATGGACTGAAGCTTTCTTT,CASSRDRVWTEAFF,-,TRBV19,TRBD1,TRBJ1-1
TGTGCCTGGAGTGCCCGGGCCTGGGACTCTAGGGGGAACACTGAAGCTTTCTTT,CAWSARAWDSRGNTEAFF,-,TRBV30,-,TRBJ1-1
TGTGCCAGCAAGGAGGACAGGGGCCAGACAGATACGCAGTATTTT,CASKEDRGQTDTQYF,many,TRBV6-1,TRBD1,TRBJ2-3
TGTGCCAGCAGCCAAGATGGGACTAGCGCCCAGGGCCAGTACTTC,CASSQDGTSAQGQYF,many,TRBV3-1,TRBD2,TRBJ2-5
TGTGCCAGCACCAGACAGGGACTTTACTATGGCTACACCTTC,CASTRQGLYYGYTF,many,TRBV6-5,TRBD1,TRBJ1-2
TGTGCCAGCAGCGAATCGGACAGCTACGAGCAGTACTTC,CASSESDSYEQYF,-,TRBV9,-,TRBJ2-7
TGTGCCAGTAGTATGTCCGGACACTCCTACGAGCAGTACTTC,CASSMSGHSYEQYF,many,TRBV19,-,TRBJ2-7
TGTGCCACCAGTGATTCAGGGGGAAGTGCGGCTGAAGCTTTCTTT,CATSDSGGSAAEAFF,many,TRBV24-1,TRBD1,TRBJ1-1
TGTGCCAGCAGCGCCTTGGGGGGCTACGAGCAGTACTTC,CASSALGGYEQYF,many,TRBV12-3/TRBV12-4,-,TRBJ2-7
TGTGCCACCAGTGACCATACTAGCGGGAGGTCAGAGACCCAGTACTTC,CATSDHTSGRSETQYF,many,TRBV24-1,TRBD2,TRBJ2-5
TGTGCCTGGAGTGTAGGTGGATATAGCAATCAGCCCCAGCATTTT,CAWSVGGYSNQPQHF,many,TRBV30,-,TRBJ1-5
TGTGCCAGTAGTAGCCGTCGGCAGAACACTGAAGCTTTCTTT,CASSSRRQNTEAFF,many,TRBV19,-,TRBJ1-1
TGTGCCAGCAGTGAAAATCCTTTGAACACTGAAGCTTTCTTT,CASSENPLNTEAFF,many,TRBV6-1,-,TRBJ1-1
TGTGCCAGCAGTCCACGACCCCCACCCTACGAGCAGTACTTC,CASSPRPPPYEQYF,many,TRBV2,-,TRBJ2-7
TGTGCCAGCAGCTCGACAGGGATCCAAGAGACCCAGTACTTC,CASSSTGIQETQYF,many,TRBV7-3,TRBD1,TRBJ2-5
TGTGCCTGGATCCCTGGAAACAGGAGGAACACTGAAGCTTTCTTT,CAWIPGNRRNTEAFF,many,TRBV30,-,TRBJ1-1
TGTGCCAGCAGTTACTGGGACAGCGGGTACCAAGAGACCCAGTACTTC,CASSYWDSGYQETQYF,-,TRBV6-2/TRBV6-3,-,TRBJ2-5
TGTGCCAGCAGTTCCGGGACATTCCAAGAGACCCAGTACTTC,CASSSGTFQETQYF,many,TRBV12-3/TRBV12-4,-,TRBJ2-5
TGCAGTGCTCCCGGGACATGGGACTCCGAAGCTTTCTTT,CSAPGTWDSEAFF,many,TRBV20-1,-,TRBJ1-1